These T cell receptor beta chains were read from a single sample in a study of blood T cells in healthy people across ages. Via MiXCR, TCRdb re-called the 5' RACE reads, giving one row per CDR3 protein. The table lists some 860,000 distinct CDR3 sequences, around 50% of them singletons. The sequencing input was blood. These TCRs come from a man aged 40-49 years in good health. Both conserved end residues are part of each CDR3. Fields, in order: clone size, J gene, V gene, D gene, CDR3 protein, CDR3 DNA. D genes are given only for firm matches. The size of a clone is reported for some rows only, either as once, few or many, or as a class for expanded clones.

-,TRBJ1-6,TRBV25-1,-,CASNPDASSYNSPLHF,TGTGCCAGCAACCCGGACGCGAGCTCCTATAATTCACCCCTCCACTTT
-,TRBJ2-6,TRBV4-3,-,CASSQAGGPSGANVLTF,TGCGCCAGCAGCCAAGCGGGCGGTCCCTCTGGGGCCAACGTCCTGACTTTC
-,TRBJ1-1,TRBV6-2/TRBV6-3,TRBD1,CASRRSGTGGLNTEAFF,TGTGCCAGCAGGCGCTCCGGGACAGGGGGCTTAAACACTGAAGCTTTCTTT
-,TRBJ2-7,TRBV28,-,CASSLTPPGSYEQYF,TGTGCCAGCAGTTTAACCCCCCCAGGCTCCTACGAGCAGTACTTC
-,TRBJ2-3,TRBV5-5,-,CASSSARGNTPSTDTQYF,TGTGCCAGCAGCTCAGCCCGAGGTAACACCCCCAGCACAGATACGCAGTATTTT
-,TRBJ2-5,TRBV10-3,-,CAISDGRQETQYF,TGTGCCATCAGTGATGGTCGCCAAGAGACCCAGTACTTC
-,TRBJ2-3,TRBV2,TRBD2,CASSPPSGSTDTQYF,TGTGCCAGCAGTCCCCCTAGCGGCAGCACAGATACGCAGTATTTT
-,TRBJ2-7,TRBV10-3,-,CAISVGHTYEQYF,TGTGCCATCAGTGTGGGGCACACCTACGAGCAGTACTTC
-,TRBJ2-5,TRBV18,TRBD1,CASSPNTGGEETQYF,TGTGCCAGCTCACCAAACACAGGGGGTGAAGAGACCCAGTACTTC
-,TRBJ2-7,TRBV20-1,TRBD2,CSARTSGRYEQYF,TGCAGTGCCCGGACTAGCGGGAGGTACGAGCAGTACTTC
-,TRBJ2-3,TRBV29-1,TRBD1,CSVGSSPRTGGNTQYF,TGCAGCGTTGGAAGCTCACCGAGGACAGGGGGGAATACGCAGTATTTT
few,TRBJ2-5,TRBV5-1,-,CASSLGDTRETQYF,TGCGCCAGCAGCCTGGGGGACACCAGAGAGACCCAGTACTTC
-,TRBJ2-6,TRBV15,TRBD1,CATSRGQGKSGANVLTF,TGTGCCACCAGCAGAGGACAGGGTAAATCTGGGGCCAACGTCCTGACTTTC
-,TRBJ2-5,TRBV12-3/TRBV12-4,-,CASGEGFVETQYF,TGTGCCAGCGGAGAGGGGTTCGTGGAGACCCAGTACTTC
-,TRBJ2-1,TRBV29-1,-,CSVERGSGGPREQFF,TGCAGCGTTGAACGTGGTAGCGGTGGTCCAAGAGAGCAGTTCTTC
-,TRBJ2-5,TRBV12-3/TRBV12-4,-,CASSPTAGFRETQYF,TGTGCCAGCAGTCCAACTGCAGGGTTCCGGGAGACCCAGTACTTC
few,TRBJ2-4,TRBV2,-,CASILDLGNIQYF,TGTGCCAGCATCCTGGACTTGGGAAACATTCAGTACTTC
few,TRBJ2-7,TRBV14,-,CASSLRRQIQYF,TGTGCCAGCAGCCTCCGGCGGCAGATCCAGTACTTC
-,TRBJ1-4,TRBV4-2,-,CASSQQGTEKLFF,TGTGCCAGCAGCCAACAGGGAACGGAAAAACTGTTTTTT
-,TRBJ2-5,TRBV24-1,TRBD1,CATSDLGTEETQYF,TGTGCCACCAGTGATTTAGGGACAGAAGAGACCCAGTACTTC
-,TRBJ1-2,TRBV29-1,TRBD1,CSVWTGSGYTF,TGCAGCGTGTGGACAGGGAGTGGCTACACCTTC
-,TRBJ2-7,TRBV6-1,TRBD1,CASTDWTGTYEQYF,TGTGCCAGCACCGATTGGACAGGAACCTACGAGCAGTACTTC
-,TRBJ2-5,TRBV20-1,TRBD1,CSALDRVRQETQYF,TGCAGTGCTCTAGACAGGGTGAGACAAGAGACCCAGTACTTC
-,TRBJ2-3,TRBV15,TRBD1,CATSRDGGTGTDTQYF,TGTGCCACCAGCAGAGATGGGGGGACAGGTACAGATACGCAGTATTTT
-,TRBJ2-5,TRBV13,-,CASSTPEGIQETQYF,TGTGCCAGCAGCACCCCCGAGGGGATACAAGAGACCCAGTACTTC
-,TRBJ2-5,TRBV7-2,TRBD1,CASSFGRGGRETQYF,TGTGCCAGCAGCTTTGGGCGAGGGGGCAGGGAGACCCAGTACTTC
once,TRBJ1-1,TRBV18,-,CASSPERNTEAFF,TGTGCCAGCTCACCAGAGCGGAACACTGAAGCTTTCTTT
-,TRBJ2-7,TRBV4-3,-,CASSQGDLLSYEQYF,TGCGCCAGCAGCCAAGGGGACTTACTGTCCTACGAGCAGTACTTC
-,TRBJ1-4,TRBV9,-,CASSVDGSLGEKLFF,TGTGCCAGCAGCGTCGACGGGTCTCTCGGTGAAAAACTGTTTTTT
many,TRBJ1-2,TRBV29-1,TRBD1,CSVLPGQGAYTDGYTF,TGCAGCGTTCTGCCGGGACAGGGGGCGTACACGGATGGCTACACCTTC
-,TRBJ2-7,TRBV29-1,TRBD1,CSVERTGGSYEQYF,TGCAGCGTTGAGAGGACAGGGGGGTCCTACGAGCAGTACTTC
-,TRBJ1-5,TRBV2,-,CAGSRGGSNQPQHF,TGTGCCGGCAGTCGAGGGGGTAGCAATCAGCCCCAGCATTTT
-,TRBJ2-7,TRBV2,TRBD1,CASNFPDRLSYEQYF,TGTGCCAGCAACTTCCCGGACAGGCTCTCGTACGAGCAGTACTTC
few,TRBJ2-3,TRBV29-1,-,CSVGTVTGDTQYF,TGCAGCGTTGGGACGGTGACGGGAGATACGCAGTATTTT
-,TRBJ2-7,TRBV4-3,TRBD2,CASSQGLAGAEQYF,TGCGCCAGCAGCCAAGGACTAGCGGGAGCCGAGCAGTACTTC
-,TRBJ2-7,TRBV28,-,CASSLYEAMATTPYGLYEQYF,TGTGCCAGCTCTTTGTACGAGGCAATGGCTACCACCCCTTATGGCTTATACGAGCAGTACTTC
-,TRBJ2-5,TRBV28,-,CASSKPYDGQETQYF,TGTGCCAGCAGTAAGCCTTATGACGGGCAAGAGACCCAGTACTTC
-,TRBJ2-5,TRBV6-2/TRBV6-3,-,CATKWGGQETQYF,TGTGCCACAAAATGGGGAGGTCAAGAGACCCAGTACTTC
-,TRBJ1-2,TRBV20-1,-,CSASPAAGGYTF,TGCAGTGCTTCCCCGGCGGCAGGTGGCTACACCTTC
-,TRBJ1-2,TRBV20-1,TRBD1,CSARDRSGGQGGYYGYTF,TGCAGTGCTAGAGATCGGAGTGGGGGACAGGGGGGTTACTATGGCTACACCTTC
few,TRBJ2-7,TRBV28,-,CASGDTSYEQYF,TGTGCCAGCGGGGACACCTCCTACGAGCAGTACTTC
-,TRBJ2-1,TRBV27,TRBD2,CASSIGLAGDEQFF,TGTGCCAGCAGTATCGGACTAGCGGGTGATGAGCAGTTCTTC
-,TRBJ2-1,TRBV6-5,TRBD2,CASSYLLRTSGGNNEQFF,TGTGCCAGCAGTTACCTCCTGCGAACTAGCGGGGGAAACAATGAGCAGTTCTTC
once,TRBJ2-3,TRBV7-8,-,CASSLGFSRDTQYF,TGTGCCAGCAGCTTAGGTTTTAGCCGAGATACGCAGTATTTT
-,TRBJ2-1,TRBV4-3,-,CASSRLAAAYNEQFF,TGCGCCAGCAGCCGATTAGCGGCTGCCTACAATGAGCAGTTCTTC
-,TRBJ2-1,TRBV7-9,-,CASSLAFKGMNEQFF,TGTGCCAGCAGCTTAGCCTTTAAGGGGATGAATGAGCAGTTCTTC
-,TRBJ2-7,TRBV9,-,CASSVGRATSYEQYF,TGTGCCAGCAGCGTAGGACGTGCGACCTCCTACGAGCAGTACTTC
-,TRBJ2-5,TRBV7-9,-,CASSGLEAQYF,TGTGCCAGCAGCGGGCTTGAAGCCCAGTACTTC
-,TRBJ2-2,TRBV5-1,-,CASSFYGGNTGELFF,TGCGCCAGCAGCTTTTACGGGGGGAACACCGGGGAGCTGTTTTTT
-,TRBJ2-1,TRBV7-3,TRBD1,CASSLVSGTGPYNGQFF,TGTGCCAGCAGCTTAGTTTCCGGGACAGGACCCTACAATGGGCAGTTCTTC
-,TRBJ2-3,TRBV9,TRBD2,CASSKSPTSGGVTDTQYF,TGTGCCAGCAGCAAGTCCCCCACTAGCGGGGGGGTTACAGATACGCAGTATTTT
-,TRBJ2-5,TRBV2,-,CTSDGQETQYF,TGTACCAGCGATGGTCAAGAGACCCAGTACTTC